Presented here are 22 T cell receptor beta chains from one specimen sequenced in a study of cytomegalovirus exposure and HLA in healthy donors. It was with 60 Vbeta and 13 Jbeta primers that the PCR ran. Clones were read by immunoSEQ multiplex PCR, and TCRdb kept only the in-frame ones, dropping some. The sample consists of some 150,000 clones, over 60% of them appearing once. Sequenced input: PBMCs. The receptors were gathered from a woman aged 30 to 39 in good health and CMV-seronegative.

V gene TRBV7-3 combines with J gene TRBJ2-3; 9 nucleotides agree with TRBD1. The V gene's germline CDR1 is SGHTA and CDR2 FQGTGA. The CDR3 is 18 amino acids. V lost 5 bases, J lost 2 bases, and 14 bases stayed unmatched. The CDR3 sequence is CASSPLSWDREDTDTQYF. The CDR3, as DNA: TGTGCCAGCAGCCCTCTCTCCTGGGACAGGGAGGACACAGATACGCAGTATTTT.

The chain links TRBV19 to TRBJ2-6; D remains ambiguous. CDR1 and CDR2 (germline): LNHDA, SQIVND (reference sequence). The CDR3 runs to 17 residues. V lost 1 base and J 0 bases, leaving 10 bases between the germline ends. The CDR3 loop reads CASSIGAQVSGANVLTF. In DNA form, the CDR3 reads TGTGCCAGTAGTATAGGGGCCCAGGTCTCTGGGGCCAACGTCCTGACTTTC.

This rearrangement joins TRBV6-5 to TRBJ1-4; 8 bases map to TRBD1. V dropped 7 bases and J dropped 3; count of bases not matched to a gene: 4. From germline, CDR1 is MNHEY and CDR2 SVGAGI. The length of the CDR3 is 14 residues. This chain's CDR3 is CASTTGGANEKLFF. DNA of the CDR3: TGTGCCAGCACCACAGGGGGAGCTAATGAAAAACTGTTTTTT.

V usage is TRBV11-1 and J usage is TRBJ2-7; the D gene is possibly TRBD2 (7 bases). Trimming removed 1 base at V and 1 base at J, with 11 bases between. Germline CDR1 is SGHAT and CDR2 is FQDESV (reference sequence). This CDR3 is 15 amino acids long. The CDR3 is CASSLVGGASYEQYF. The CDR3 coding sequence is TGTGCCAGCAGCTTAGTAGGGGGGGCGTCCTACGAGCAGTACTTC. Based on the CDR3 plus reference TRBV11-1 and TRBJ2-7, the full variable domain is EAEVAQSPRYKITEKSQAVAFWCDPISGHATLYWYRQILGQGPELLVQFQDESVVDDSQLPKDRFSAERLKGVDSTLKIQPAELGDSAMYLCASSLVGGASYEQYFGPGTRLTVT.

V is TRBV30 and J is TRBJ1-1; D possibly corresponds to TRBD1 (5 bases). The ends were cut back, 2 bases at V and 3 bases at J, with 13 bases in the middle. The CDR3 length is 14 residues. Germline V gene sequence: CDR1 GTSNPN, CDR2 SVGIG (reference sequence). In DNA, the CDR3 is TGTGCCTGGAGTCCCCGCCCAGGGTACACTGAAGCTTTCTTT. Translation gives CAWSPRPGYTEAFF.

The rearrangement links TRBV6-5 to TRBJ1-2; D perhaps matches TRBD1 (5 bases). The CDR3 has 11 amino acids. V lost 6 bases to trimming and J lost 7 bases, with 9 bases between them. Germline CDR1 reads MNHEY; CDR2 reads SVGAGI. This CDR3 is CASSRDSGYTF. DNA for the CDR3: TGTGCCAGCAGCCGAGACAGTGGCTACACCTTC.

V is TRBV15 and J is TRBJ1-1, with 7 bases aligning to TRBD1. Trimming cost V 4 bases and J 3 bases; bases outside gene matches: 5. Germline assignment: CDR1 LNHNV and CDR2 YYDKDF (reference sequence). This CDR3 region has 14 residues. CDR3 nucleotides: TGTGCCACCAGCAATCCCAGGGGGGACACTGAAGCTTTCTTT. As protein: CATSNPRGDTEAFF.

V usage is TRBV7-2 and J usage is TRBJ2-5, with 9 positions matching TRBD1. The CDR3 is 16 amino acids. Germline lookup yields CDR1 SGHTA and CDR2 FQGNSA. V was clipped by 2 bases and J by 5 bases; unmatched bases: 9. For the CDR3, the DNA is TGTGCCAGCAGCTTACACGGACAGGGGCGAGGGGAGACCCAGTACTTC. Its protein product is CASSLHGQGRGETQYF.

The CDR3 loop reads CASSISPGGNNEQFF. Written as DNA, the CDR3 is TGTGCCAGTAGTATCAGCCCAGGGGGTAATAATGAGCAGTTCTTC. The chain recombines TRBV19 with TRBJ2-1, with TRBD1 identical over 7 bases. Germline CDR1 and CDR2: LNHDA and SQIVND (reference sequence). Trimming removed 3 bases from V and 7 bases from J; junction bases left unmatched: 9. The CDR3 has 15 amino acids.

Only one count was recorded for this clone. This chain connects TRBV6-5 to TRBJ2-2, with 7 bases matching TRBD2. This CDR3 contains 12 residues. Germline V CDR1 and CDR2: MNHEY, SVGAGI. V gave up 0 bases and J gave up 15 bases; unmatched junction bases: 4. In DNA form, the CDR3 reads TGTGCCAGCAGTTACTCGGGGGGGAGGGTGTTTTTT. Translation: CASSYSGGRVFF.

This chain uses TRBV15 with TRBJ1-5; tentative D call: TRBD1 (5 bases). The germline V and J ends were trimmed by 0 bases and 4 bases, with 16 bases remaining between them. From germline, CDR1 is LNHNV and CDR2 YYDKDF (reference sequence). The length of the CDR3 is 17 residues. The CDR3: CATSREVREEGNQPQHF. CDR3 in DNA: TGTGCCACCAGCAGAGAGGTGAGAGAGGAGGGGAATCAGCCCCAGCATTTT.

The chain links TRBV11-1 to TRBJ2-5; no reliable D call. The germline CDR1 and CDR2 sequences are SGHAT and FQDESV (reference sequence). Trimming stripped 2 bases from V and 0 bases from J, with 4 bases between. The CDR3 runs to 13 residues. CDR3 loop: CASSLRDQETQYF. The CDR3 DNA is TGTGCCAGCAGCTTACGAGACCAAGAGACCCAGTACTTC.

The chain joins TRBV28 to TRBJ1-2, with 8 nucleotides matching TRBD1. The CDR3 contains 15 residues. Per the germline V gene, CDR1 is MDHEN and CDR2 is SYDVKM. The V and J ends lost 8 bases and 7 bases, in that order; junction bases with no gene match: 15. The CDR3 is CASLPWGQGAGGYTF. CDR3 bases: TGTGCCAGCCTTCCCTGGGGGCAGGGGGCGGGTGGCTACACCTTC.

The genes are TRBV30 and TRBJ2-1, with 7 bases matching TRBD1. The CDR3 loop spans 14 amino acids. Germline CDR1 and CDR2: GTSNPN and SVGIG (reference sequence). V gave up 3 bases and J gave up 3 bases; unmatched junction bases: 5. The CDR3 sequence: CAWSPGGSYNEQFF. In DNA form, the CDR3 reads TGTGCCTGGAGCCCAGGGGGTAGCTACAATGAGCAGTTCTTC.

The chain recombines TRBV4-2 with TRBJ1-1, with 10 bases that match TRBD1. Unmatched junction bases numbered 10, after V lost 2 bases and J lost 4 bases. This CDR3 spans 17 amino acids. Germline assignment: CDR1 LGHNA and CDR2 YNFKEQ. CDR3 sequence reads: CASSQPGGGQGSTEAFF. CDR3 coding DNA: TGTGCCAGCAGCCAACCCGGTGGGGGACAGGGGAGCACTGAAGCTTTCTTT.

The chain combines TRBV29-1 with TRBJ1-5, with TRBD1 as a possible D gene (5 bases). The V gene's germline CDR1 is SQVTM and CDR2 ANQGSEA. V was pared by 7 bases and J by 6 bases, with 10 bases between. CDR3 length: 11 amino acids. CDR3 protein: CSGGGFQPQHF. CDR3 nucleotide sequence: TGCAGCGGGGGGGGATTTCAGCCCCAGCATTTT.

This chain connects TRBV27 to TRBJ2-6, with D possibly matching TRBD1 (6 bases). The germline V gene encodes CDR1 MNHEY and CDR2 SMNVEV (reference sequence). The V end was cut by 4 bases, the J end by 2 bases, with 9 bases between. The CDR3 is 15 amino acids. CDR3 in DNA: TGTGCCAGCAGTTCAGGGGAAGCTGGGGCCAACGTCCTGACTTTC. Amino acid sequence: CASSSGEAGANVLTF.

This chain connects TRBV6-6 to TRBJ2-1; D is perhaps TRBD1 (6 bases). The CDR3 spans 11 residues. CDR1 and CDR2 from the germline V gene are MNHNY and SVGAGI (reference sequence). V was shortened by 10 bases and J by 4 bases, with 8 bases between the two germline ends. In DNA, the CDR3 is TGTGCCACAGGGGAATACAATGAGCAGTTCTTC. Its translation is CATGEYNEQFF.

The V call is TRBV27, the J call TRBJ1-1; TRBD1 matches at 9 bases. Trimming took 4 bases from V and 3 from J; bases not matched to a gene: 9. The germline CDR1 and CDR2 sequences are MNHEY and SMNVEV (reference sequence). The CDR3 covers 16 residues. CDR3 in DNA: TGTGCCAGCAGTTCCCTATCCGGGACAGGGTACACTGAAGCTTTCTTT. This codes for CASSSLSGTGYTEAFF.

The chain carries TRBV11-2 and TRBJ2-1; D might be TRBD1 (6 bases). Germline-derived CDR1 and CDR2 are SGHAT and FQNNGV. This CDR3 is built from 13 residues. V dropped 5 bases and J dropped 5 bases, with 10 bases sitting between them. CDR3: CASSLDRNNEQFF. For the CDR3, the DNA is TGTGCCAGCAGCCTGGACAGAAACAATGAGCAGTTCTTC. The variable domain in full, completed from reference TRBV11-2 and TRBJ2-1, reads EAGVAQSPRYKIIEKRQSVAFWCNPISGHATLYWYQQILGQGPKLLIQFQNNGVVDDSQLPKDRFSAERLKGVDSTLKIQPAKLEDSAVYLCASSLDRNNEQFFGPGTRLTVL.

This clone came up a few times. The genes are TRBV6-6 and TRBJ1-1; possible D gene TRBD1, 5 bases. Germline V gene lookup returns CDR1 MNHNY and CDR2 SVGAGI (reference sequence). The CDR3 runs 15 residues. The V gene lost 10 bases and the J gene lost 5 bases, with 23 bases spanning the gap. Here the CDR3 DNA reads TGTGCCATAACGCAGGGTAGTGGGAGGGGAACTGAAGCTTTCTTT. Translated, it gives CAITQGSGRGTEAFF.

This clone was observed once. The chain uses TRBV2 and TRBJ1-4, with D possibly TRBD1 on 5 matching bases. V lost 3 bases, J lost 7 bases, and 12 bases lay in between. The CDR3 consists of 14 residues. Germline CDR1 reads SNHLY; CDR2 reads FYNNEI. The CDR3 DNA is TGTGCCAGCAGTGAGTCAGGGCGAACTGAAAAACTGTTTTTT. Residues: CASSESGRTEKLFF.